These T cell receptor beta chains were read from a single sample in a study of shared clonotypes between healthy human individuals. The protocol was immunoSEQ multiplex PCR, while the TCRdb copy is restricted to in-frame clones and leaves out a portion. This sample has nearly 2 million clones, with approximately 94% found just once. Material for sequencing was naive CD8+ T cells sorted from blood. The source of these receptors is a man between 18 and 29 years old in good health. The CDR3 runs from the conserved cysteine through the conserved F or W. Each record gives: V gene, J gene, CDR3 protein.

>TRBV29-1|TRBJ2-5
CSVEDWARREETQYF
>TRBV5-6|TRBJ2-1
CASSLLLRLAGDEQFF
>TRBV28|TRBJ2-3
CASSLATGNTDTQYF
>TRBV4-2|TRBJ2-7
CASSHSDSNYEQYF
>TRBV9|TRBJ1-2
CASSERQAGPPYGYTF
>TRBV7-9|TRBJ1-3
CASSQGFSGTGNTIYF
>TRBV7-8|TRBJ1-2
CASRSSTGDLVPGYGYTF
>TRBV7-9|TRBJ2-7
CASSSSWGAGEDEQYF
>TRBV4-1|TRBJ2-7
CASSHQDLSSYEQYF
>TRBV9|TRBJ1-3
CASSVAAHPNSGNTIYF
>TRBV13|TRBJ1-2
CASTSQQGANYGYTF
>TRBV27|TRBJ2-7
CASSPPGTYEQYF
>TRBV6-5|TRBJ2-5
CASSYQDQETQYF
>TRBV2|TRBJ2-2
CASSELAGTEYNTGELFF
>TRBV7-9|TRBJ2-7
CASASRTGYTSSSYEQYF
>TRBV28|TRBJ2-7
CASSFKFSGLNIEQYF
>TRBV27|TRBJ2-1
CASSLVAGVSYNEQFF
>TRBV6-5|TRBJ2-5
CASSYKETQYF
>TRBV7-9|TRBJ2-5
CASSSYEGLVSETQYF
>TRBV14|TRBJ1-1
CASRQTGGYTEAFF
>TRBV7-2|TRBJ2-1
CASSLRGLAGVNEQFF
>TRBV9|TRBJ2-1
CASSVGSGVVEQFF
>TRBV19|TRBJ2-7
CASSIGGFAYEQYF
>TRBV7-9|TRBJ2-7
CASSLSQGWSYEQYF
>TRBV5-1|TRBJ1-1
CASSPSGGTEAFF
>TRBV5-6|TRBJ2-3
CASSLIAETSTDTQYF
>TRBV10-3|TRBJ2-2
CAISESIDQRGHTGELFF
>TRBV5-6|TRBJ2-7
CASSSGRAPYEQYF
>TRBV27|TRBJ2-7
CASSLTAGNEQYF
>TRBV15|TRBJ2-2
CATRRTSGTGTGELFF
>TRBV4-3|TRBJ1-1
CASSQVWGGTNTEAFF
>TRBV7-8|TRBJ2-3
CASSFLSGDTQYF
>TRBV13|TRBJ1-1
CASSIGGEAFF
>TRBV28|TRBJ1-5
CASSLGTGGSNQPQHF
>TRBV7-6|TRBJ1-1
CASSLAGYTTEAFF
>TRBV13|TRBJ2-7
CASSFSGRGTYEQYF
>TRBV5-4|TRBJ1-1
CASSLDETDDTEAFF
>TRBV7-9|TRBJ2-7
CASSEPGQTYEQYF
>TRBV4-1|TRBJ2-7
CASSHLAPGPYEQYF
>TRBV10-1|TRBJ2-5
CASSETGQETQYF
>TRBV7-9|TRBJ2-1
CATPTSGMDEQFF
>TRBV6-6|TRBJ1-2
CASSYVAGDGYTF
>TRBV5-6|TRBJ2-2
CASSGMGGELFF
>TRBV9|TRBJ2-3
CASSSSGRAQDTQYF
>TRBV13|TRBJ2-7
CASSFGRGQTYEQYF